This T cell receptor (beta chain) was recovered during a study of spatial heterogeneity in lung cancer (dated by TCRdb to the late 2010s). General notes on the study: Donors were some 78 patients with early-stage, untreated non-small cell lung cancer from the lung TRACERx cohort. Follow-up PBMC samples were sequenced whenever available, with a median time to follow-up of around two years after resection. Beta-chain transcripts were consistently detected in greater numbers than alpha-chain transcripts, which likely reflects a higher abundance of beta-chain transcripts. In the raw uncorrected reads, each unique combination of TCR and UMI appeared more than ten times on average. In non-small cell lung cancer, the study quantitatively compared TCR alpha and beta repertoires across several tumor regions, matched nontumor lung, and blood. The study linked features of the TCR repertoire to counts of nonsynonymous mutations, which were determined by whole-exome sequencing of tumor tissue. At surgery, 220 tumor regions, around 68 matched nontumor lung samples and 56 PBMC samples were TCR-sequenced for both alpha and beta chains.

The receptor library was made with 5' RACE. The sample was run on a NextSeq 500. The TCR library protocol attached a unique molecular identifier to each TCR cDNA molecule to allow correction of PCR and sequencing errors. Under the source paper's analysis protocol: TCR identification, UMI-based error correction and CDR3 extraction were all carried out with Decombinator tools. TCRs above a frequency of 2 per 1,000, corresponding to the top 1% of the tumor frequency distribution, were defined as expanded. Renyi diversity was calculated using the R vegan package after each repertoire was subsampled 100 times to 5,000 TCRs. CDR3 similarity networks were built from amino acid triplet string-kernel similarity, connecting CDR3s with pairwise similarity above 0.82. TCRdb reran the public reads through fastp at Q25 and MiXCR, keeping productive beta chains. Identical CDR3 protein sequences are pooled into one entry, listed with their most common genes and DNA. TCRdb, not the original authors, processed these V and J calls. For this sample there are approximately 18,000 distinct CDR3 sequences; about a fifth appear just once. The biggest ten clones account for roughly 6.5% of the sample.

What the time point label conveys for this sample: blood at routine non-recurrence follow-up after resection. Without any cell sorting, TCR sequencing was performed on whole RNA extracted either from tumor and nontumor lung tissue or from cryopreserved PBMC samples. Only patients with enough RNA available from two or more tumor regions were chosen for TCR sequencing. V is cut by 4 bases and J by 1 base, and the space between the germline ends is 19 bases. The CDR3 covers 17 residues, taking in both the cysteine and the phenylalanine. Only the CDR3 part of the read is kept: 51 bases, read in frame from the first base. Taken from the germline V gene (reference sequence), the CDR1 and CDR2 loops are SGHKS and YYEKEE. A note on this clonotype: No cognate antigen has been identified for it. No much larger clonotype is one base removed from it; base qualities were not supplied.

Results the study describes overall, beyond this receptor: Confirming at a functional level the hypothesis that regional TCRs recognize regional mutations was considered to require additional single-cell paired TCR alpha and beta sequencing. Only about 14 patients were included in comparisons of baseline and follow-up blood repertoires. Ubiquitous expanded tumor TCRs were found in blood more often at tumor resection than at routine follow-up.

This sample comprised PBMCs, obtained at follow-up. The rearrangement combines TRBV5-5 with TRBJ2-3, with TRBD2 as a weak D call on 5 bases. The receptor comes from a male donor with early-stage non-small cell lung cancer. The DNA sequence reads TGTGCCAGCAGCCCCACCCCGTTCTGGCGGGGCACAGATACGCAGTATTTT. Its amino acids are CASSPTPFWRGTDTQYF.